This TCR beta chain was retrieved from a study of blood T cell repertoires in COVID-19. The overall study: The United States, Italy and Spain supplied acute and convalescent COVID-19 samples. PBMCs, B-cell-depleted T cells, or T cells provided the cDNA or gDNA that made up the material.

Donors in Cohort 3 who had recovered were those with two negative PCRs, healthcare professional clearance, or resolution of their symptoms. Repertoires were generated with immunoSEQ multiplex PCR, while TCRdb's copy carries only in-frame clones and drops some. The sample has hundreds of thousands of clones; about nine tenths are singletons. This CDR3 comprises 16 residues. The junction had 1 base not matched to a gene; V was cut back by 1 base and J by 0 bases. Per the germline V gene, CDR1 is KGHSH and CDR2 is LQKENI. The chain recombines TRBV18 with TRBJ2-3, with 10 bases matching TRBD2. This TCR was recovered from a woman aged 18-30 years who had recovered from COVID-19. The sequenced sample consisted of PBMCs or T cells enriched from blood (not recorded which). The CDR3 DNA is TGTGCCAGCTCACCACGAGCGGGAGGGAGCACAGATACGCAGTATTTT. As protein: CASSPRAGGSTDTQYF. Drawing the rest from reference TRBV18 and TRBJ2-3, the complete variable domain is NAGVMQNPRHLVRRRGQEARLRCSPMKGHSHVYWYRQLPEEGLKFMVYLQKENIIDESGMPKERFSAEFPKEGPSILRIQQVVRGDSAAYFCASSPRAGGSTDTQYFGPGTRLTVL.